These 12 T cell receptor beta chains came from one sample sequenced in a study of CD8 T cells in ankylosing spondylitis listed by TCRdb under 2017. Library method: 5' RACE. TCRdb records Illumina HiSeq 2500 as the sequencer. TCRdb itself trimmed the public reads at Q25 with fastp, ran MiXCR and retained productive beta chains. A single entry per CDR3 protein holds the most common genes and DNA from its merged rows. Across this sample there are around 88,000 distinct CDR3 sequences, with 7.5% to 9% seen only once. The biggest ten clones account for roughly 5% of the sample. What was sequenced was blood, either unsorted or a sorted T cell fraction (not recorded which). The source of these receptors is a male donor with ankylosing spondylitis or in good health (not recorded which).

This clonotype appeared many times. The chain has TRBV29-1 and TRBJ1-1; D gene ambiguous. The V end lost 6 bases, the J end lost 4 bases, and 12 bases lay between the germline ends. The germline gives CDR1 SQVTM, CDR2 ANQGSEA. The CDR3 totals 12 residues. The CDR3 spells CSVDGLGTEAFF. Written as DNA, the CDR3 is TGCAGCGTGGACGGACTGGGCACTGAAGCTTTCTTT.

This clonotype was seen ten or more times. The V call is TRBV5-1, the J call TRBJ2-3, with 10 nucleotides matching TRBD2. Per germline, CDR1 SGHRS and CDR2 YFSETQ. Trimming cost V 1 base and J 6 bases; bases outside gene matches: 8. CDR3 length equals 16 residues. The CDR3 is CASSLMASGGVDTQYF. DNA of the CDR3: TGCGCCAGCAGCTTGATGGCTAGCGGGGGAGTGGATACGCAGTATTTT. Together with reference TRBV5-1 and TRBJ2-3, the CDR3 gives the full variable domain: KAGVTQTPRYLIKTRGQQVTLSCSPISGHRSVSWYQQTPGQGLQFLFEYFSETQRNKGNFPGRFSGRQFSNSRSEMNVSTLELGDSALYLCASSLMASGGVDTQYFGPGTRLTVL.

This clonotype has at least ten counts. The gene calls are TRBV20-1 and TRBJ1-1; 9 nucleotides match TRBD1. Germline V lookup: CDR1 DFQATT, CDR2 SNEGSKA (reference sequence). V was pared by 1 base and J by 1 base, with 10 bases of the junction left unmatched. The CDR3 spans 17 residues. The CDR3 coding sequence is TGCAGTGCTAGAGCCCCTCCAGGACAGGGGAAGAACACTGAAGCTTTCTTT. Translated, it gives CSARAPPGQGKNTEAFF.

This chain joins TRBV20-1 and TRBJ2-3; 7 nucleotides match TRBD2. Unmatched junction bases numbered 4, after V lost 0 bases and J lost 4 bases. Germline lookup yields CDR1 DFQATT and CDR2 SNEGSKA (reference sequence). The length of the CDR3 is 14 residues. The CDR3 DNA is TGCAGTGCTAGAGAGACTAGCTATCCAGATACGCAGTATTTT. This sequence encodes CSARETSYPDTQYF.

This clonotype was observed at least ten times. The chain employs TRBV6-6 and TRBJ2-7; possibly TRBD1 for D (6 bases). Trimming left V 5 bases short and J 6 bases short, with 11 bases between. Per the germline V gene, CDR1 is MNHNY and CDR2 is SVGAGI (reference sequence). The CDR3 is 12 amino acids. The CDR3 nucleotides read TGTGCCAGCAGTACCACAGGGACCGAGCAGTACTTC. Translation: CASSTTGTEQYF.

This clonotype was observed many times. This chain connects TRBV15 to TRBJ2-1, with 8 bases aligning to TRBD2. CDR3 length: 17 amino acids. Germline loops: CDR1 LNHNV, CDR2 YYDKDF (reference sequence). V shed 0 bases, J shed 3 bases, and the junction held 7 bases outside the gene matches. CDR3 coding DNA: TGTGCCACCAGCAGAGATCTCACCGGGGGGGTCTACAATGAGCAGTTCTTC. This translates into CATSRDLTGGVYNEQFF.

Concerning this clonotype: One end of the junction fails to match germline, which may point to a read error. The chain employs TRBV7-2 and TRBJ2-3, with unresolved D. Germline CDR1 and CDR2: SGHTA and FQGNSA. The CDR3 is 14 residues long. This CDR3 is CASSLEPLTVTQYF. CDR3 bases: TGTGCCAGCAGCTTAGAGCCTTTAACAGTTACGCAGTATTTT.

This clonotype was found many times. V usage is TRBV7-6 and J usage is TRBJ2-3, with a tentative D call TRBD2 (6 bases). This CDR3 is built from 16 residues. Germline-derived CDR1 and CDR2 are SGHVS and FNYEAQ. V was pared by 1 base and J by 7 bases, with 18 bases between. The chain's CDR3 is CASSLDGTPGFNTQYF. The CDR3 DNA sequence: TGTGCCAGCAGCTTAGACGGGACTCCCGGCTTTAATACGCAGTATTTT.

This clonotype was counted many times. This chain connects TRBV2 to TRBJ2-3; 9 nucleotides align to TRBD1. Germline V gene data show CDR1 as SNHLY and CDR2 as FYNNEI. V gave up 7 bases and J gave up 2 bases; unmatched junction bases: 4. The CDR3 extends over 14 amino acids. The CDR3 is CASTRDRDTDTQYF. As DNA, the CDR3 is TGTGCCAGCACCCGGGACAGGGACACAGATACGCAGTATTTT.

This clonotype was counted ten times or more. The chain joins TRBV5-1 to TRBJ2-5; D perhaps matches TRBD1 (6 bases). The germline V and J ends were trimmed by 4 bases and 0 bases, with 10 bases remaining between them. This CDR3 is 14 amino acids long. Germline V gene data show CDR1 as SGHRS and CDR2 as YFSETQ. CDR3 sequence: CASSIGTNQETQYF. The DNA of the CDR3 is TGCGCCAGCAGCATAGGGACAAACCAAGAGACCCAGTACTTC. Full variable domain (outside the CDR3, taken from reference TRBV5-1 and TRBJ2-5): KAGVTQTPRYLIKTRGQQVTLSCSPISGHRSVSWYQQTPGQGLQFLFEYFSETQRNKGNFPGRFSGRQFSNSRSEMNVSTLELGDSALYLCASSIGTNQETQYFGPGTRLLVL.

This clonotype was seen many times. The chain employs TRBV29-1 and TRBJ1-4; TRBD1 might be the D (5 bases). The V end lost 7 bases, the J end lost 8 bases, and 14 bases lay between the germline ends. The length of the CDR3 is 12 residues. Germline lookup yields CDR1 SQVTM and CDR2 ANQGSEA. CDR3 coding DNA: TGCAGCGGAATCGGGGGTGGGGAAAAACTGTTTTTT. Its protein is CSGIGGGEKLFF.

Many counts were recorded for this clonotype. V usage is TRBV29-1 and J usage is TRBJ2-7, with 9 bases that match TRBD1. CDR3 length: 14 amino acids. With V trimmed by 4 bases and J by 3 bases, 7 bases remained unmatched. The germline V gene encodes CDR1 SQVTM and CDR2 ANQGSEA. The CDR3 region is CSVVNTGQGYEQYF. CDR3 coding DNA: TGCAGCGTTGTCAACACGGGACAGGGCTACGAGCAGTACTTC.